The sequence of this T cell receptor (beta chain) was determined in a study of blood T cell repertoires in COVID-19. About the research overall: T cells, B-cell-depleted T cells, or PBMCs provided the cDNA or gDNA that served as material.

Clones were sequenced by immunoSEQ multiplex PCR, and TCRdb holds only the in-frame ones, with some missing. The sample has tens of thousands of clones; more than 85% are singletons. This CDR3 is built from 18 residues. The J segment lost 0 bases and the V segment lost 4 bases, leaving 15 bases of the junction unmatched. CDR1 SGHNT and CDR2 YYREEE come from the germline V gene (reference sequence). The sequenced sample was peripheral blood. The gene calls are TRBV5-4 and TRBJ1-1; 7 nucleotides match TRBD1. This TCR came from a man in his fifties or sixties with acute or convalescent COVID-19. The CDR3 protein is CASSPKGARGIVNTEAFF. DNA of the CDR3: TGTGCCAGCAGCCCGAAGGGGGCGCGGGGAATCGTGAACACTGAAGCTTTCTTT.